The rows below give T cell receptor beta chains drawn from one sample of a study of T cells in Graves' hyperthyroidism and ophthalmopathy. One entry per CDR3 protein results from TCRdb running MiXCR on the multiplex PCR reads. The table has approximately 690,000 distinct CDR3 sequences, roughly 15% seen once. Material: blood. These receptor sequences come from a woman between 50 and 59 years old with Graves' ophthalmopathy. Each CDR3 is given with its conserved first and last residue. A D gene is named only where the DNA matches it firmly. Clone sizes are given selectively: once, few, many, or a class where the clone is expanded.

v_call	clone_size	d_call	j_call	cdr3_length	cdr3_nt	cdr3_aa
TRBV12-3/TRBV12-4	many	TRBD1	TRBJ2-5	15	TGTGCCAGCAGTTTTGGGCAGGGGGTTTTAGAGACCCAGTACTTC	CASSFGQGVLETQYF
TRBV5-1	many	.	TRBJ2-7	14	TGCGCCAGCAGCTTGGACATACTCTCCTACGAGCAGTACTTC	CASSLDILSYEQYF
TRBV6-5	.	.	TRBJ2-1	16	TGTGCCAGCAGTTACAGTCGGTTTTCCGTCTACAATGAGCAGTTCTTC	CASSYSRFSVYNEQFF
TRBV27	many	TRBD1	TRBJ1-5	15	TGTGCCAGCAGTTTAATAGGGGGCGGCAATCAGCCCCAGCATTTT	CASSLIGGGNQPQHF
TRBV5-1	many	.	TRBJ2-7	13	TGCGCCAGCAGCCGGGATAAAAACTACGAGCAGTACTTC	CASSRDKNYEQYF
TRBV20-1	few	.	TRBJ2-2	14	TGCAGTGCTAAAAGCCCCCTAGCTGCCGGGGAGCTGTTTTTT	CSAKSPLAAGELFF
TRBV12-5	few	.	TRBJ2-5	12	TGTGCTAGTGGTTTGGTACAAGAGACCCAGTACTTC	CASGLVQETQYF
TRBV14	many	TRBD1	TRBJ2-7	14	TGTGCCAGCTCACAGGGACAGGGGGCATACGAGCAGTACTTC	CASSQGQGAYEQYF
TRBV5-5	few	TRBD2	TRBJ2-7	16	TGTGCCAGCAGCTTGGAACTAGCGTTAGCGGCCTACGAGCAGTACTTC	CASSLELALAAYEQYF
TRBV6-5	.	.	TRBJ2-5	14	TGTGCCAGCAGTTACACGCGTGGCCGAGAGACCCAGTACTTC	CASSYTRGRETQYF
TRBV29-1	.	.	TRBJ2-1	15	TGCAGCGCCCCCGATGAGGGAGTGGTCTACAATGAGCAGTTCTTC	CSAPDEGVVYNEQFF
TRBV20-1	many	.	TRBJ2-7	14	TGCAGTGCTTCACGACTAGTCGGCTCTTACGAGCAGTACTTC	CSASRLVGSYEQYF
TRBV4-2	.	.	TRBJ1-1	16	TGTGCCAGCAGCCAAGTGGAGCGGACAATGAACACTGAAGCTTTCTTT	CASSQVERTMNTEAFF
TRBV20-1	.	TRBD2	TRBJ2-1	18	TGCAGTGCTACCGTAACTAGCGGGAGGGCGAACGCCTACAATGAGCAGTTCTTC	CSATVTSGRANAYNEQFF
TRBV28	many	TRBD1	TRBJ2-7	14	TGTGCCAGTGTCCCGGGACAGGCGTTTTACGAGCAGTACTTC	CASVPGQAFYEQYF
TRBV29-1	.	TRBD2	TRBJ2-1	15	TGCAGCGCCGTACCTAGCGGGAGGGTTTCCGCTGAGCAGTTCTTC	CSAVPSGRVSAEQFF
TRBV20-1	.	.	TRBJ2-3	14	TGCAGTGCTAGATCTCCGGGAATCACAGATACGCAGTATTTT	CSARSPGITDTQYF
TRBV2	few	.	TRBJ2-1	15	TGTGCCAGCAGTTCAGGTCCGGGGGCTGCCGATGAGCAGTTCTTC	CASSSGPGAADEQFF
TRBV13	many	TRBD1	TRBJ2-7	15	TGTGCCAGCAGCTCGGGACAGGTGGAGTTCTACGAGCAGTACTTC	CASSSGQVEFYEQYF
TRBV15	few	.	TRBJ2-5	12	TGTGCCACCAGCAGCGGGGTGGGGACCCAGTACTTC	CATSSGVGTQYF
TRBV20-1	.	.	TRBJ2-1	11	TGCAGGGGGGGACAGTTTCCTGAGCAGTTCTTC	CRGGQFPEQFF
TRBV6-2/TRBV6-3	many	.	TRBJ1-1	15	TGTGCCAGCAGTTACGTGGCAGGCGGGAACACTGAAGCTTTCTTT	CASSYVAGGNTEAFF
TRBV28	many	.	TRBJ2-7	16	TGTGCCAGCAGTTTATTAGGTCTAGCCGCACGTCCGGAGCAGTACTTC	CASSLLGLAARPEQYF
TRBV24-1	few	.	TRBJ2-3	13	TGTGCCACCCAGCCCAGGGGGGCAGATACGCAGTATTTT	CATQPRGADTQYF
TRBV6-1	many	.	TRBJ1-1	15	TGTGCCAGCAGTGTCAGACAGTATGAGAACACTGAAGCTTTCTTT	CASSVRQYENTEAFF
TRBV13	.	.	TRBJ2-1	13	TGTGCCAGCAGGGATAGGGAGTACAATGAGCAGTTCTTC	CASRDREYNEQFF
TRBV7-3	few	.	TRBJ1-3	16	TGTGCCAGCAGCCCCCGTACAGGCCCTACTGGAAACACCATATATTTT	CASSPRTGPTGNTIYF
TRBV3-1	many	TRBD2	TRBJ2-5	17	TGTGCCAGCAGCCCGCTCGCCGGGACTAGCGGGAGTGAGACCCAGTACTTC	CASSPLAGTSGSETQYF
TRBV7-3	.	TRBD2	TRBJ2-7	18	TGTGCCAGCAGCACCTCCGGGACTAGCGGGAGAATCACCTACGAGCAGTACTTC	CASSTSGTSGRITYEQYF
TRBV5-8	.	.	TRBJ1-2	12	TGTGCCAGCAGGGGGGGCGTCGCTGGCTACACCTTC	CASRGGVAGYTF
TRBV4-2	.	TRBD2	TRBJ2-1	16	TGTGCCAGCAGCCAAGAGGCGGGAGTAGGGTACAATGAGCAGTTCTTC	CASSQEAGVGYNEQFF
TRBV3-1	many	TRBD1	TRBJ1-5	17	TGTGCCAGCAGCCAACCCCACCCGGGACAGGGAATTCAGCCCCAGCATTTT	CASSQPHPGQGIQPQHF
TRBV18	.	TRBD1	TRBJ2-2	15	TGTGCCAGCTCCCCATGGACAGGCGGTGACGGGGAGCTGTTTTTT	CASSPWTGGDGELFF
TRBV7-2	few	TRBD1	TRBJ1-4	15	TGTGCCAGCAGCTCCGGCCCACAGGGGATCGTAAAACTGTTTTTT	CASSSGPQGIVKLFF
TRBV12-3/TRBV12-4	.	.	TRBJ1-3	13	TGTGCCAGCAGTCCAAACTTTGGAAACACCATATATTTT	CASSPNFGNTIYF